This TCR beta chain originates from a study of blood T cell dynamics during melanoma immunotherapy. About the research overall: Standard first-line treatment here was pembrolizumab or nivolumab plus ipilimumab in metastatic melanoma.

The time point: pre-treatment baseline. Apart from a couple of fast progressors, RECIST 1.1 response was judged 12 weeks post-infusion. Prior systemic cancer therapy, immunosuppressant use and other active malignancies excluded patients. Germline CDR1 SGHNT, CDR2 YYREEE (reference sequence). Unmatched junction bases numbered 4, after V lost 4 bases and J lost 5 bases. The CDR3 extends over 14 amino acids. Using immunoSEQ multiplex PCR, the repertoire was profiled, and TCRdb retains in-frame clones only, with some absent. Of 20,000 to 30,000 clones listed, around nine tenths are singletons. The chain joins TRBV5-4 to TRBJ2-1; 9 bases are shared with TRBD2. This material consisted of blood, taken from a patient treated with checkpoint blockade. This receptor was taken from a human donor with melanoma. This CDR3 is CASSPSGGNNEQFF. The CDR3 DNA is TGTGCCAGCAGCCCCAGCGGGGGGAACAATGAGCAGTTCTTC.